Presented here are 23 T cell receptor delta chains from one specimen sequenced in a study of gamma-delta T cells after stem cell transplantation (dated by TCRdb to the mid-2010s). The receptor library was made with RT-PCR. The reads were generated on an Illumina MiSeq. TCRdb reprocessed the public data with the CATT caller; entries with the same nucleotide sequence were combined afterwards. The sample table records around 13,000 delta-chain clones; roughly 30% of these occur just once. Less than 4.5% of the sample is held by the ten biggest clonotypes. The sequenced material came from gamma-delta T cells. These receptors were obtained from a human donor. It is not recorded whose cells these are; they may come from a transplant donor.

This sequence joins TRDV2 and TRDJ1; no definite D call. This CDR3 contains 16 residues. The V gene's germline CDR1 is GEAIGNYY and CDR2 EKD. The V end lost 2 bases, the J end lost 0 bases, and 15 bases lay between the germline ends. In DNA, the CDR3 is TGTGCCTGTGACAATAGGAACCCCTTGTACACCGATAAACTCATCTTT. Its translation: CACDNRNPLYTDKLIF.

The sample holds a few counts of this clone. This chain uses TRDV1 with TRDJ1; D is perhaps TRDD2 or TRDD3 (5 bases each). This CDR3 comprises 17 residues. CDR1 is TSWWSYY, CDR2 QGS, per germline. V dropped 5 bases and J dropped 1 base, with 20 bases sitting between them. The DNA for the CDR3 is TGTGCTCTTGGGCCCTACGGGGCATACGGAAGCACCGATAAACTCATCTTT. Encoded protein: CALGPYGAYGSTDKLIF.

CDR3 bases: TGTGCCTGTGAAGTCTCTGGGGACAGCTCCTGGGACACCCGACAGATGTTTTTC. It encodes CACEVSGDSSWDTRQMFF. The chain has TRDV2 and TRDJ3; a weak D match, TRDD3 (6 bases). This CDR3 is built from 18 residues. V was trimmed by 4 bases and J by 0 bases, leaving 15 bases between them. Germline loops: CDR1 GEAIGNYY, CDR2 EKD.

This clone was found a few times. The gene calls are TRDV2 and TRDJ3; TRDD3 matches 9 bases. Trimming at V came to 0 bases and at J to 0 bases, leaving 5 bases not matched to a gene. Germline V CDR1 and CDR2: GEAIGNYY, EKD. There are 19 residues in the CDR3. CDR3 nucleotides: TGTGCCTGTGACACCGGATACTGGGGGAGCTCCTGGGACACCCGACAGATGTTTTTC. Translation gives CACDTGYWGSSWDTRQMFF.

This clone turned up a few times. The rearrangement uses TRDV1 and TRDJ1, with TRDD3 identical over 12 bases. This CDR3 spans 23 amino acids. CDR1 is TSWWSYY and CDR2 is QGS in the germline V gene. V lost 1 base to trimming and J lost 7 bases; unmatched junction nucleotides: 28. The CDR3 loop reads CALGEPPLTLRLRDWGIPPKLIF. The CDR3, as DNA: TGTGCTCTTGGGGAACCCCCCCTCACCCTTCGACTACGGGACTGGGGGATACCGCCTAAACTCATCTTT.

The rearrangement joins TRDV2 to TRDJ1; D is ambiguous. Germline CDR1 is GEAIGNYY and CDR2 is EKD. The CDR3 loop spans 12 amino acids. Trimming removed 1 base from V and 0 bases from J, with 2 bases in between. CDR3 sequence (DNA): TGTGCCTGTGACACACACACCGATAAACTCATCTTT. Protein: CACDTHTDKLIF.

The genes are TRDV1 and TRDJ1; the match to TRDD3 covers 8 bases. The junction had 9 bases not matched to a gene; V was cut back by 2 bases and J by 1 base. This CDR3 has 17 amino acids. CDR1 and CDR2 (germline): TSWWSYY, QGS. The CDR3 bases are TGTGCTCTTGGGGAATTGTACTTGGGGGATGTCACCGATAAACTCATCTTT. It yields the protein CALGELYLGDVTDKLIF.

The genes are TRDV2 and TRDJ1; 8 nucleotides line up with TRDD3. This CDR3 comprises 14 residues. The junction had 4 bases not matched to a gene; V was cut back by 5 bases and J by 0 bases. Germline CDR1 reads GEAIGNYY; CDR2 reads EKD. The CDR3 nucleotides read TGTGCCTGTGCCACTGGGGGGTACACCGATAAACTCATCTTT. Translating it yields CACATGGYTDKLIF.

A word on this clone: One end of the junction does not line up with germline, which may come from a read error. The CDR3: CACDTVLGAKGSWDTRKMFF. CDR3 coding DNA: TGTGCCTGTGACACCGTACTGGGGGCTAAGGGCTCCTGGGACACCCGAAAGATGTTTTTC. V and J are TRDV2 and TRDJ3; 8 positions match TRDD3. The length of the CDR3 is 20 residues. The germline V gene has CDR1 GEAIGNYY and CDR2 EKD.

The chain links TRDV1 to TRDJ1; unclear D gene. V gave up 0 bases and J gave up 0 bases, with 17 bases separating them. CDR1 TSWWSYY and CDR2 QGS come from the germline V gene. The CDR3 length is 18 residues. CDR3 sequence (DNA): TGTGCTCTTGGGGAACTAGATCTGTGTACTTTGTACACCGATAAACTCATCTTT. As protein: CALGELDLCTLYTDKLIF.

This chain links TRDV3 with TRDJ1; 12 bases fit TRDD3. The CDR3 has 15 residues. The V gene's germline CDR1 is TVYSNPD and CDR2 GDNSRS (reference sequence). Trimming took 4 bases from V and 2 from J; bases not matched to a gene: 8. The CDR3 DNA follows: TGTGCCTGGCTACCCTGGGGGATACGAACCGATAAACTCATCTTT. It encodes CAWLPWGIRTDKLIF.

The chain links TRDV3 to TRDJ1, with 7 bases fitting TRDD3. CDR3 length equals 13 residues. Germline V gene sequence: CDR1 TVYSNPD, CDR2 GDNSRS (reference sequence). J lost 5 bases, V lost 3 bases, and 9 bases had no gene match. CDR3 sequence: CALKFPGDDKLIF. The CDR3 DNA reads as TGTGCCTTAAAATTCCCGGGGGATGATAAACTCATCTTT.

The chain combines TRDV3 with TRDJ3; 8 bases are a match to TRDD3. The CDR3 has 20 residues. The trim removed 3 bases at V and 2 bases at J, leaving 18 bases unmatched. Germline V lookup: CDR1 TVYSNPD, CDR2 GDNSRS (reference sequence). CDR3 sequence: CAFPRTGGPCTPWDTRQMFF. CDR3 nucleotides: TGTGCCTTCCCCCGTACTGGGGGGCCCTGTACACCCTGGGACACCCGACAGATGTTTTTC.

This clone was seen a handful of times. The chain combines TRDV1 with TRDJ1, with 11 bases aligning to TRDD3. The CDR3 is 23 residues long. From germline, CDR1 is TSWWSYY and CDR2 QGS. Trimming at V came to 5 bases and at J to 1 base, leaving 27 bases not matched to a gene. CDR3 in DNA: TGTGCTCTTGGGCCTCACCGGGATACGCTAGGTGGGGGATACGCGTACCCCACCGATAAACTCATCTTT. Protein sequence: CALGPHRDTLGGGYAYPTDKLIF.

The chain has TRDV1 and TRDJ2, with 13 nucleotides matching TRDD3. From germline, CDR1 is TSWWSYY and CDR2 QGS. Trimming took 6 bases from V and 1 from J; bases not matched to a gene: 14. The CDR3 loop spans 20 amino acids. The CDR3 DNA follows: TGTGCTCTTGGCTCTTTCGTACTGGGGGATACGAGGGGTTTGACAGCACAACTCTTCTTT. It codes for CALGSFVLGDTRGLTAQLFF.

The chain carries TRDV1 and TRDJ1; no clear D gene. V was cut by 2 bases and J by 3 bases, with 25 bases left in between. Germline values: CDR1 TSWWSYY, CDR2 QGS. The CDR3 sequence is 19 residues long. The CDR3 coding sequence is TGTGCTCTTGGGGAAGAACTATCGGCTATTATGAACGTCGCCGATAAACTCATCTTT. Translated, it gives CALGEELSAIMNVADKLIF.

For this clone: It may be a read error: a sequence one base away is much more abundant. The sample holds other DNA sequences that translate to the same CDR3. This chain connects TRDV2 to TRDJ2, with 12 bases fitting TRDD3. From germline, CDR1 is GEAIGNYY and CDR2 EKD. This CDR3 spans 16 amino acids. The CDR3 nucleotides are TGTGCCTGTGACATACTGGGGGATACTTTGACAGCCCAACTCTTCTTT. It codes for CACDILGDTLTAQLFF.

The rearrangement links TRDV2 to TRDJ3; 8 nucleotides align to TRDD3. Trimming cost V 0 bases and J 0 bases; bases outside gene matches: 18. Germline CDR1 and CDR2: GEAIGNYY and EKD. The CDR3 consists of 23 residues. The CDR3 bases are TGTGCCTGTGACACCGTTTCCACTGGGGATACCAATCTCCACTCCTGGGACACCCGACAGATGTTTTTC. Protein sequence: CACDTVSTGDTNLHSWDTRQMFF.

The CDR3 bases are TGTGCTCTTGGGGAAATTATCCCCCATGCCGATAAACTCATCTTT. Residues: CALGEIIPHADKLIF. The rearrangement uses TRDV1 and TRDJ1, with D hard to call. The CDR3 runs to 15 residues. Trimming removed 2 bases at V and 3 bases at J, with 13 bases between. Germline V lookup: CDR1 TSWWSYY, CDR2 QGS.

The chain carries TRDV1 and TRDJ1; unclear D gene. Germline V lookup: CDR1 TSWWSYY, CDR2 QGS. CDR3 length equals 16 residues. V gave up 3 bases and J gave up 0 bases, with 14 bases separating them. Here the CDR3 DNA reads TGTGCTCTTGGGGATCCCACCACCTGGTACACCGATAAACTCATCTTT. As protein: CALGDPTTWYTDKLIF.

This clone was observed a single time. The CDR3 is CALGAPNAFLGYWGIGLTDKLIF. The CDR3 bases are TGTGCTCTTGGGGCCCCGAACGCCTTCCTAGGGTACTGGGGGATTGGGCTTACCGATAAACTCATCTTT. The chain uses TRDV1 and TRDJ1; TRDD3 matches at 10 bases. The CDR3 runs 23 residues. Germline V gene sequence: CDR1 TSWWSYY, CDR2 QGS. V lost 4 bases and J lost 2; bases outside the gene matches: 28.

The CDR3 DNA reads TGTGCCTGTGACACTCCCCTTTCTTCCTTCCGTACTGGTAATAAGTACACCGATAAACTCATCTTT. It specifies CACDTPLSSFRTGNKYTDKLIF. This chain connects TRDV2 to TRDJ1, with D perhaps TRDD2 (6 bases). Trimming took off 1 base at V and 0 bases at J, with 32 bases between the two ends. This CDR3 comprises 22 residues. Germline lookup yields CDR1 GEAIGNYY and CDR2 EKD.

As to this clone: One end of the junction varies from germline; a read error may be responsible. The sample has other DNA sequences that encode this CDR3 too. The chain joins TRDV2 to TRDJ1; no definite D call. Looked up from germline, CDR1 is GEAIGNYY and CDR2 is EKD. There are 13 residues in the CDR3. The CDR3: CACDRLDTDKLIF. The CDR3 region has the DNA TGTGCCTGTGACCGGCTCGACACCGATAAACTAATCTTT.